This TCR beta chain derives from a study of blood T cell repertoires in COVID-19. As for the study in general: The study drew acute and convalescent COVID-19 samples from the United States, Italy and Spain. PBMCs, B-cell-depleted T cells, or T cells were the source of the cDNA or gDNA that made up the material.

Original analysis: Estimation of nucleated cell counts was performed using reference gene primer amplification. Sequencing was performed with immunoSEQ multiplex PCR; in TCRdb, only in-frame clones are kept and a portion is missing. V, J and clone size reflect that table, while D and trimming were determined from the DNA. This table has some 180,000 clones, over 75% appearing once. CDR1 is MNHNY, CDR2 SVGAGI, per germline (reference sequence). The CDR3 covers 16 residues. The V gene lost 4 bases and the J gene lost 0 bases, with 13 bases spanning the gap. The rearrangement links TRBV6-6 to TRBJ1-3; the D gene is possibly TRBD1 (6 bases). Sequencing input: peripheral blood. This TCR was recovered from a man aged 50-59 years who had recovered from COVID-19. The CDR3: CASSSIPGVSGNTIYF. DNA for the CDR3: TGTGCCAGCAGTTCGATTCCAGGGGTCTCTGGAAACACCATATATTTT.